These 20 T cell receptor beta chains were sequenced from one sample in a study of blood T cell repertoires in COVID-19. The method was immunoSEQ multiplex PCR; TCRdb's version includes in-frame clones alone and lacks a portion of them. This sample carries about 300,000 clones, roughly nine tenths of them seen once, and the ten largest clones take over 1.5%. Sequencing was performed on peripheral blood. The receptors were gathered from a woman in her 30s with COVID-19, enrolled during active disease.

This clone was found a few times. The chain combines TRBV13 with TRBJ1-3; 10 bases agree with TRBD1. V shed 5 bases, J shed 3 bases, and the junction held 13 bases outside the gene matches. The CDR3 is made up of 18 amino acids. Germline V gene lookup returns CDR1 PRHDT and CDR2 FYEKMQ (reference sequence). CDR3 region: CASSITGTGVLFGNTIYF. The CDR3 nucleotides are TGTGCCAGCAGCATCACCGGGACAGGGGTCCTCTTTGGAAACACCATATATTTT. The variable domain in full, completed from reference TRBV13 and TRBJ1-3, reads AAGVIQSPRHLIKEKRETATLKCYPIPRHDTVYWYQQGPGQDPQFLISFYEKMQSDKGSIPDRFSAQQFSDYHSELNMSSLELGDSALYFCASSITGTGVLFGNTIYFGEGSWLTVV.

This clone has only a few counts. The chain couples TRBV5-1 to TRBJ2-1, with D possibly matching TRBD1 (6 bases). V dropped 5 bases and J dropped 7 bases, with 16 bases sitting between them. Germline values: CDR1 SGHRS, CDR2 YFSETQ. This CDR3 is 14 amino acids long. The CDR3 nucleotides are TGCGCCAGCAGTCTGGAAGGGCAGGGGAATGAGCAGTTCTTC. Translating gives CASSLEGQGNEQFF. The variable domain in full, with the rest retrieved from reference TRBV5-1 and TRBJ2-1, is KAGVTQTPRYLIKTRGQQVTLSCSPISGHRSVSWYQQTPGQGLQFLFEYFSETQRNKGNFPGRFSGRQFSNSRSEMNVSTLELGDSALYLCASSLEGQGNEQFFGPGTRLTVL.

This chain uses TRBV6-5 with TRBJ1-1, with D unclear. This CDR3 comprises 13 residues. Germline values: CDR1 MNHEY, CDR2 SVGAGI. V lost 4 bases to trimming and J lost 2 bases, with 8 bases between them. CDR3 protein: CASSSSPNTEAFF. CDR3 DNA: TGTGCCAGCAGTTCCTCCCCAAACACTGAAGCTTTCTTT.

The chain links TRBV20-1 to TRBJ1-2, with D unresolved. This CDR3 contains 11 residues. Germline loops: CDR1 DFQATT, CDR2 SNEGSKA (reference sequence). V was clipped by 2 bases and J by 8 bases, with 9 bases between them. This chain's CDR3 is CSARTKRGYTF. The CDR3 nucleotides are TGCAGTGCTAGAACTAAGAGAGGCTACACCTTC.

This chain joins TRBV5-8 and TRBJ1-3, with D uncertain. With 9 bases removed from V and 2 bases from J, the gap between germline ends came to 12 bases. The CDR3 contains 13 residues. Germline values: CDR1 SGHTS, CDR2 YDEGEE. This chain's CDR3 is CATLIIAGNTIYF. CDR3 in DNA: TGTGCCACCCTTATCATAGCTGGAAACACCATATATTTT.

J is TRBJ1-1 and V is TRBV6-5; 8 bases align to TRBD1. This CDR3 region has 14 residues. The germline gives CDR1 MNHEY, CDR2 SVGAGI. Unmatched junction bases numbered 4, after V lost 6 bases and J lost 1 base. The CDR3 sequence is CASSPDRGNTEAFF. Here the CDR3 DNA reads TGTGCCAGCAGCCCCGACAGGGGGAACACTGAAGCTTTCTTT.

This sequence joins TRBV5-6 and TRBJ1-1; D ambiguous. Germline CDR1 and CDR2: SGHDT and YYEEEE. This CDR3 spans 12 amino acids. V lost 2 bases to trimming and J lost 6 bases, with 8 bases between them. The CDR3 coding sequence is TGTGCCAGCAGCTTTGTCTTCGCTGAAGCTTTCTTT. This sequence encodes CASSFVFAEAFF. Full variable domain (missing parts from reference TRBV5-6 and TRBJ1-1): DAGVTQSPTHLIKTRGQQVTLRCSPKSGHDTVSWYQQALGQGPQFIFQYYEEEERQRGNFPDRFSGHQFPNYSSELNVNALLLGDSALYLCASSFVFAEAFFGQGTRLTVV.

J is TRBJ2-1 and V is TRBV5-1, with 8 bases fitting TRBD1. Losses at the gene ends were 3 bases for V and 2 bases for J; bases not matched to a gene: 4. Germline loops: CDR1 SGHRS, CDR2 YFSETQ. The length of the CDR3 is 15 residues. CDR3 in DNA: TGCGCCAGCAGCTCGGACAGGGCGGCCTACAATGAGCAGTTCTTC. It translates to CASSSDRAAYNEQFF.

The chain uses TRBV27 and TRBJ2-1; 9 nucleotides match TRBD1. The CDR3 sequence is 16 residues long. V trimming: 2 bases; J trimming: 8 bases; junction bases outside the gene matches: 10. Germline V gene data show CDR1 as MNHEY and CDR2 as SMNVEV (reference sequence). CDR3 in amino acids: CASSLKRTGVLDEQFF. In nucleotides, the CDR3 is TGTGCCAGCAGTTTAAAGCGGACAGGGGTTCTTGATGAGCAGTTCTTC.

This chain uses TRBV11-2 with TRBJ2-7; 13 positions match TRBD2. The CDR3 runs to 15 residues. J gave up 6 bases and V 4 bases, and 6 bases lay outside the gene matches. CDR1 and CDR2 from the germline V gene are SGHAT and FQNNGV. The CDR3 sequence is CASSSGTSGVFEQYV. CDR3 DNA sequence: TGTGCCAGCAGCTCCGGGACTAGCGGGGTATTCGAGCAGTACGTC.

The V call is TRBV6-2 or TRBV6-3, the J call TRBJ2-5; TRBD2 might be the D (5 bases). From germline, CDR1 is MNHEY and CDR2 SVGEGT. This CDR3 contains 14 residues. Trimming cost V 5 bases and J 4 bases, with 14 bases left between them. CDR3 loop: CASSTNVGRETQYF. CDR3 bases: TGTGCCAGCAGTACTAACGTGGGGAGAGAGACCCAGTACTTC.

V usage is TRBV5-1 and J usage is TRBJ1-5; D ambiguous. This CDR3 has 13 residues. V gave up 4 bases and J gave up 5 bases, with 10 bases separating them. CDR1 and CDR2 from the germline V gene are SGHRS and YFSETQ. The CDR3 DNA reads as TGCGCCAGCAGCCCCGACAACGATCAGCCCCAGCATTTT. It codes for CASSPDNDQPQHF.

This clone was found a few times. This chain uses TRBV18 with TRBJ1-1, with D perhaps TRBD1 (5 bases). The CDR3 is made up of 14 amino acids. Trimming pared 2 bases from V and 3 bases from J, leaving 10 bases between. CDR1 and CDR2 (germline): KGHSH, LQKENI. The CDR3 nucleotides are TGTGCCAGCTCACCAAGACAGCGGGACACTGAAGCTTTCTTT. As protein: CASSPRQRDTEAFF.

J is TRBJ1-5 and V is TRBV6-6; 9 bases agree with TRBD1. CDR1 and CDR2 (germline): MNHNY, SVGAGI (reference sequence). The CDR3 runs to 12 residues. J gave up 6 bases and V 7 bases, and 1 base lay outside the gene matches. DNA for the CDR3: TGTGCCAGCAAGGGACAGGGTCAGCCCCAGCATTTT. It encodes CASKGQGQPQHF.

The gene calls are TRBV6-5 and TRBJ1-2; 9 bases match TRBD1. Germline V gene lookup returns CDR1 MNHEY and CDR2 SVGAGI. With V trimmed by 6 bases and J by 8 bases, 7 bases remained unmatched. The CDR3 has 13 residues. The CDR3 here is CASSSLTGGGYTF. The CDR3 DNA sequence: TGTGCCAGCAGCTCACTGACAGGGGGAGGCTACACCTTC.

This clone came up a few times. The V call is TRBV2, the J call TRBJ1-2; D is ambiguous. Trimming removed 9 bases at V and 7 bases at J, with 12 bases between. Looked up from germline, CDR1 is SNHLY and CDR2 is FYNNEI. The CDR3 extends over 11 amino acids. The CDR3 nucleotides are TGTGCCAGGCAGGCCCTGATTGGCTACACCTTC. Protein product: CARQALIGYTF.

The chain recombines TRBV7-9 with TRBJ1-3; unclear D gene. There are 13 residues in the CDR3. Germline lookup yields CDR1 SEHNR and CDR2 FQNEAQ (reference sequence). With 10 bases removed from V and 1 base from J, the gap between germline ends came to 11 bases. In DNA, the CDR3 is TGTGCCACTTATGCGGGTTCTGGAAACACCATATATTTT. Translation gives CATYAGSGNTIYF.

The J gene is TRBJ1-1, the V gene TRBV7-6; maybe TRBD1 (6 bases). The CDR3 extends over 14 amino acids. V lost 5 bases, J lost 2 bases, and 12 bases lay in between. Germline CDR1 and CDR2: SGHVS and FNYEAQ. As DNA, the CDR3 is TGTGCCAGCAGCCCCCGGGACACCAACACTGAAGCTTTCTTT. Its translation is CASSPRDTNTEAFF.

This clone was picked up a small number of times. The genes are TRBV6-5 and TRBJ1-3, with TRBD1 matching 10 bases. CDR3 length: 14 amino acids. Unmatched junction bases numbered 3, after V lost 4 bases and J lost 6 bases. Germline-derived CDR1 and CDR2 are MNHEY and SVGAGI. This CDR3 reads CASSSTGGLNTIYF. DNA of the CDR3: TGTGCCAGCAGTTCGACAGGGGGCTTAAACACCATATATTTT.

The CDR3 DNA reads TGTGCCAGCAGCCCCTCGAGCGGGGGCTTAAACACCGGGGAGCTGTTTTTT. Its protein product is CASSPSSGGLNTGELFF. The V call is TRBV7-6, the J call TRBJ2-2; 8 positions match TRBD2. There are 17 residues in the CDR3. Germline V CDR1 and CDR2: SGHVS, FNYEAQ. Trimming at V came to 5 bases and at J to 2 bases, leaving 10 bases not matched to a gene.